This TCR beta chain was sequenced for a study of blood T cell repertoires in COVID-19. Study background: The samples span acute and convalescent COVID-19 from the United States, Italy and Spain.

V shed 5 bases and J 14 bases; nucleotides not matched to a gene: 12. CDR3 length equals 14 residues. Germline V gene sequence: CDR1 MNHEY, CDR2 SMNVEV (reference sequence). TCRdb's table, derived via immunoSEQ multiplex PCR, lists solely in-frame clones and lacks some. The table shows approximately 220,000 clones, with 80% to 90% occurring only once. The genes are TRBV27 and TRBJ2-3; 11 bases are shared with TRBD2. This clonotype was obtained from a woman in her sixties or seventies with acute or convalescent COVID-19. Sequencing was done on a sample of peripheral blood. The CDR3 sequence is CASSPGTSGITGYF. The CDR3 coding sequence is TGTGCCAGCAGTCCCGGGACTAGCGGAATCACCGGGTATTTT.